This T cell receptor (beta chain) was obtained from a study of blood T cell repertoires in COVID-19. CDR1 and CDR2 (germline): LNHDA, SQIVND (reference sequence). The CDR3 has 14 amino acids. V gave up 5 bases and J gave up 0 bases, with 11 bases separating them. Sequenced by immunoSEQ multiplex PCR; TCRdb stores in-frame clones only, minus some. The repertoire consists of under 150,000 clones, with roughly 84% occurring once and the leading ten covering about 18%. The material sequenced was peripheral blood. The TCR was taken from a woman older than 75 with acute or convalescent COVID-19. This chain connects TRBV19 to TRBJ2-7; maybe TRBD2 (5 bases). CDR3 DNA sequence: TGTGCCAGTAGTCACGTAGCGCGCTCCTACGAGCAGTACTTC. This gives the protein CASSHVARSYEQYF.